The sequence of this TCR beta chain was determined in a study of blood T cell repertoires in COVID-19. The germline V gene has CDR1 MNHNY and CDR2 SVGAGI (reference sequence). The CDR3 extends over 12 amino acids. The junction had 4 bases not matched to a gene; V was cut back by 10 bases and J by 4 bases. Per the study methods: Scientists estimated how many nucleated cells there were by amplifying reference gene primers. TCRdb's table, derived via immunoSEQ multiplex PCR, lists solely in-frame clones and lacks some. The V and J calls and clone size come from that table; D and trimming were worked out from the DNA. The sample contains around 300,000 clones, roughly 90% of which appear only once. Ages ranged from about 18 to 89 years, with residence in around 24 US areas.

Sequenced sample: PBMCs or T cells enriched from blood (not recorded which). The clonotype comes from a woman between 18 and 29 years old with acute COVID-19. The chain is built from TRBV6-6 and TRBJ2-5, with 9 bases fitting TRBD1. The CDR3: CATEDRGETQYF. The CDR3 nucleotides are TGTGCCACCGAGGACAGGGGAGAGACCCAGTACTTC.